This T cell receptor beta chain was captured by sequencing in a study of shared clonotypes between healthy human individuals (dated by TCRdb to 2020 to 2022). About the investigation overall: The cohort included three men and a couple of women between 18 and 49 years of age. To estimate repertoire size and how much clonotype sharing occurs between individuals, the study deeply sequenced the blood TCR repertoires of five or six healthy adults. Between about 0.94 and 8.9 billion PBMCs per donor were obtained by leukapheresis. To increase sequencing depth and limit assay-specific biases, TCR repertoire library preparation and sequencing were carried out by different laboratories using diverse techniques. For each donor, CD4 naive and CD4 memory were each run on three plates, CD8 naive on two plates, and CD8 memory on one plate.

Healthy HIV-negative adults with no recently reported acute infections or vaccinations were included as donors. All donors were Caucasian adults living in Nashville, Tennessee, USA. CD4+ T cells were enriched by magnetic negative selection, after which naive cells were positively selected on CD45RA and the negative fraction was taken as the memory subset. Blood was obtained by leukapheresis, after which PBMCs were separated by Ficoll-Histopaque density gradient centrifugation and cryopreserved in liquid nitrogen vapor phase. Analytical flow cytometry was used to check the purity and quantity of every magnetically sorted T cell population. Genomic DNA was isolated from each sorted fraction and quantified by UV absorbance on a Nanodrop 2000c. This clone was counted a single time. What antigen it recognizes has not been identified. No much larger clonotype is one base removed from it; base qualities were not supplied. The sample contains more than one DNA sequence encoding this CDR3.

Overall results and qualifications from the work: Sharing across a handful of donors was observed for about 5% of naive CD4, 3.5% of naive CD8, 2% to 2.5% of memory CD4, and around 0.44% of memory CD8 clonotypes. Rarefaction of sorted-subset datasets indicated incomplete sequencing despite the large sequencing depth. Compared with non-shared clonotypes, the clonotypes found in all four sorted-subset donors had higher generation probabilities. The small number of donors limited the genetic and exposure-history diversity represented. Only blood was sampled, and tissue TCR repertoires likely differ from those in blood. Naive subsets generally had larger estimated clonotype richness than memory subsets. Based on pairwise subsampling, the degree of clonotype sharing among donors was expected to be affected by sequencing depth.

TCR CDR3 regions were amplified from genomic DNA by multiplex PCR using the deep immunoSEQ assay. For each cell subset, the extracted genomic DNA was distributed evenly across all wells of several immunoSEQ 96-well plates, and each plate served as one replicate. For sorted subsets, each replicate PCR was loaded with approximately 200 ng genomic DNA, equivalent to 30,000 or so T cell genomes. The purified libraries were quantified using a Qubit 3.0 fluorometer, sized with a Bioanalyzer 2100, and then quantified again using the KAPA Library Quantification kit. Every immunoSEQ 96-well plate was sequenced on a separate single-read 150-cycle Illumina NextSeq 550 flow cell. For the original study's pipeline: Because only junctional sequences without quality scores were contained in the immunoSEQ output, filtering matching that applied to full-length reads could not be performed. Sequences were annotated with PyIR, a Python wrapper for IgBLAST v1.9, using IMGT germline references to assign V/J genes and CDR3. Reads with weak V/J assignments (E-value above 1e-6), missing CDR3, stop codons, out-of-frame junctions, or ambiguous translated residues were removed. V3J clonotypes were defined as sequences sharing the same inferred V gene, J gene, and CDR3 amino acid sequence. Percentage overlap between repertoires was computed as shared unique clonotypes divided by the size of the smaller repertoire. Three approaches were used to assess repertoire richness: RTK rarefaction, the Chao1 estimator, and Recon v2.1 estimates of unobserved clonotypes. Generation probabilities were computed with OLGA for all TCRbeta clonotypes obtained by the gDNA method from several donors. The table was pulled from immuneACCESS by TCRdb, which kept in-frame rearrangements only. Such tables lose some clones; where checked, under half of the loss comes from unresolved V genes, and the rest has no known cause. V and J calls and clone size are given by that table; D and trimming were obtained from the DNA. This sample lists around 510,000 clones; 95% to 96% were detected once. 0.05% to 0.07% of the sample rests with the top ten.

The germline V gene yields SGHTA for CDR1 and FQGTGA for CDR2. Including cysteine and phenylalanine, the CDR3 has 15 amino acids. Here the CDR3 DNA is all that survives: 45 bases in frame from base 1. Cut back by 2 bases and 3 bases, the V and J ends lie 8 bases apart. The rearrangement combines TRBV7-3 with TRBJ2-6; D gene: possibly TRBD2, on 5 matching bases. The TCR originated in a woman aged 30 to 39 in good health. Sequenced material: naive CD4+ T cells sorted from blood. The cell subset or site label, read with the paper, signifies: CD45RA+ positively selected. Here is the DNA: TGTGCCAGCAGCTTAGGTGGGAGTGGGGCCAACGTCCTGACTTTC. It translates as CASSLGGSGANVLTF.